One sample yielded the 23 T cell receptor beta chains listed below, sequenced in a study of blood T cell repertoires in COVID-19. Assay used: immunoSEQ multiplex PCR; TCRdb lists only in-frame clones, some missing. The sample includes a few hundred thousand clones, roughly 80% seen only once; the top ten take approximately 14%. The sequenced sample was peripheral blood. The receptors originated from a person between 65 and 79 years old with COVID-19, enrolled during active disease.

Many counts were recorded for this clone. The chain employs TRBV3-1 (or the pseudogene TRBV3-2) and TRBJ1-2; tentatively, D is TRBD1 (5 bases). The germline V gene has CDR1 LGHDT and CDR2 YNNKEL (reference sequence). This CDR3 region has 16 residues. Trimming removed 0 bases from V and 5 bases from J, with 16 bases in between. The CDR3 coding sequence is TGTGCCAGCAGCCAAGATTTGGGGGGATTGGATTATGGCTACACCTTC. Amino acid sequence: CASSQDLGGLDYGYTF.

The chain joins TRBV28 to TRBJ2-2, with 8 positions matching TRBD1. This CDR3 comprises 16 residues. Germline CDR1 and CDR2: MDHEN and SYDVKM. V lost 6 bases to trimming and J lost 2 bases; unmatched junction nucleotides: 8. CDR3 nucleotides: TGTGCCAGCAGGGAAACAGGGGGAGTAAACACCGGGGAGCTGTTTTTT. As protein: CASRETGGVNTGELFF. The whole variable domain, filled in from reference TRBV28 and TRBJ2-2, reads DVKVTQSSRYLVKRTGEKVFLECVQDMDHENMFWYRQDPGLGLRLIYFSYDVKMKEKGDIPEGYSVSREKKERFSLILESASTNQTSMYLCASRETGGVNTGELFFGEGSRLTVL.

This clone was seen a single time. The rearrangement uses TRBV11-2 and TRBJ2-5, with 8 bases lining up with TRBD2. The V gene's germline CDR1 is SGHAT and CDR2 FQNNGV. There are 16 residues in the CDR3. The junction had 6 bases not matched to a gene; V was cut back by 1 base and J by 2 bases. Written as DNA, the CDR3 is TGTGCCAGCAGCTTAGTTGCGGGAGGCGGGCAAGAGACCCAGTACTTC. It specifies CASSLVAGGGQETQYF.

This sequence joins TRBV5-8 and TRBJ1-2; D ambiguous. The CDR3 length is 16 residues. The V gene lost 2 bases and the J gene lost 5 bases, with 19 bases spanning the gap. CDR1 and CDR2 from the germline V gene are SGHTS and YDEGEE. The CDR3 sequence: CASSLGQRLLTYGYTF. CDR3 nucleotides: TGTGCCAGCAGCTTAGGGCAGAGACTACTTACTTATGGCTACACCTTC.

CDR3 bases: TGTGCCAGCAGCTTTGGGCCCTCCCCCCAGGGGGGGCAGTTCTTC. This codes for CASSFGPSPQGGQFF. The rearrangement links TRBV5-4 to TRBJ2-1, with D possibly being TRBD1 (7 bases). This CDR3 spans 15 amino acids. Germline V gives CDR1 SGHNT, CDR2 YYREEE (reference sequence). The germline V and J ends were trimmed by 2 bases and 12 bases, with 21 bases remaining between them.

V is TRBV2 and J is TRBJ2-7, with 8 bases fitting TRBD1. This CDR3 is 14 amino acids long. V lost 7 bases and J lost 3; bases outside the gene matches: 8. Germline V gene lookup returns CDR1 SNHLY and CDR2 FYNNEI. The chain's CDR3 is CASNTGQGIYEQYF. CDR3 DNA sequence: TGTGCCAGCAATACAGGACAGGGTATCTACGAGCAGTACTTC. Filled out from reference TRBV2 and TRBJ2-7, the complete variable domain reads EPEVTQTPSHQVTQMGQEVILRCVPISNHLYFYWYRQILGQKVEFLVSFYNNEISEKSEIFDDQFSVERPDGSNFTLKIRSTKLEDSAMYFCASNTGQGIYEQYFGPGTRLTVT.

The chain combines TRBV7-9 with TRBJ1-1; D remains unclear. Germline V gives CDR1 SEHNR, CDR2 FQNEAQ (reference sequence). This CDR3 region has 14 residues. V lost 5 bases to trimming and J lost 4 bases, with 14 bases between them. CDR3 coding DNA: TGTGCCAGCAGCCCTACGCTTCCGGGCACTGAAGCTTTCTTT. Encoded protein: CASSPTLPGTEAFF.

The chain employs TRBV6-5 and TRBJ1-1; 8 nucleotides match TRBD1. After removal of 9 bases from V and 10 bases from J, the junction contained 16 bases not matched to a gene. The length of the CDR3 is 14 residues. The germline V gene encodes CDR1 MNHEY and CDR2 SVGAGI. This chain's CDR3 is CASARTSQGAGAFF. The CDR3 nucleotides are TGTGCCAGTGCCCGGACGAGCCAGGGGGCCGGAGCTTTCTTT.

This chain uses TRBV6-1 with TRBJ2-7; 10 bases line up with TRBD1. Losses at the gene ends were 6 bases for V and 9 bases for J; bases not matched to a gene: 11. The CDR3 consists of 14 residues. Germline lookup yields CDR1 MNHNS and CDR2 SASEGT. Here the CDR3 reads CASRSGTGDSGQYF. The DNA of the CDR3 is TGTGCCAGCAGGTCCGGGACAGGGGATTCTGGGCAGTACTTC.

This chain joins TRBV5-8 and TRBJ1-4; D unresolved. Germline V gives CDR1 SGHTS, CDR2 YDEGEE. This CDR3 contains 17 residues. V lost 1 base, J lost 4 bases, and 17 bases lay in between. CDR3 amino acids: CASSLSGHGRLNEKLFF. The CDR3 DNA is TGTGCCAGCAGCTTGTCGGGTCATGGTCGGCTTAATGAAAAACTGTTTTTT.

The chain joins TRBV27 to TRBJ2-7, with TRBD2 identical over 12 bases. With 4 bases clipped from V and 5 bases from J, the junction kept 3 bases outside the gene matches. The length of the CDR3 is 14 residues. Looked up from germline, CDR1 is MNHEY and CDR2 is SMNVEV (reference sequence). The CDR3 loop reads CASSWTSGMDEQYF. The CDR3 DNA is TGTGCCAGCAGTTGGACTAGCGGGATGGACGAGCAGTACTTC.

This clone was detected only once. The chain is built from TRBV28 and TRBJ2-5; TRBD2 matches 8 bases. Trimming took 3 bases from V and 4 from J; bases not matched to a gene: 7. The V gene's germline CDR1 is MDHEN and CDR2 SYDVKM. The CDR3 length is 15 residues. The CDR3 here is CASSFRSGGRETQYF. The CDR3 coding sequence is TGTGCCAGCAGTTTCCGCAGCGGGGGACGAGAGACCCAGTACTTC.

In this sample, this clone turned up once. The chain carries TRBV12-3 or TRBV12-4 and TRBJ1-2; D unresolved. The CDR3 has 12 residues. With 3 bases removed from V and 6 bases from J, the gap between germline ends came to 8 bases. The CDR3 region has the DNA TGTGCCAGCAGTTTCGGGGTCGATGGCTACACCTTC. Translated: CASSFGVDGYTF.

The chain couples TRBV24-1 to TRBJ1-4; D is unclear. The CDR3 extends over 13 amino acids. The germline V and J ends were trimmed by 5 bases and 5 bases, with 8 bases remaining between them. CDR1 and CDR2 from the germline V gene are KGHDR and SFDVKD. CDR3 sequence (DNA): TGTGCCACCAGTGGGGAGGACAATGAAAAACTGTTTTTT. Translating gives CATSGEDNEKLFF.

The CDR3 loop reads CASSDDREARRPQHF. CDR3 coding DNA: TGTGCCAGCAGTGACGACAGGGAGGCCCGGCGGCCCCAGCATTTT. The genes are TRBV2 and TRBJ1-5; 7 positions match TRBD1. CDR1 SNHLY and CDR2 FYNNEI come from the germline V gene. CDR3 length: 15 residues. Germline trimming cut 3 bases from V and 9 bases from J; bases unmatched to any gene: 11.

The genes are TRBV9 and TRBJ2-2; no firm D call. The CDR3 is made up of 14 amino acids. V lost 5 bases and J lost 6, with 14 bases in between. Germline-derived CDR1 and CDR2 are SGDLS and YYNGEE. CDR3 loop: CASRHQARAGELFF. The CDR3 DNA reads as TGTGCCAGCAGGCACCAGGCCCGAGCCGGGGAGCTGTTTTTT. The full variable domain, in which reference TRBV9 and TRBJ2-2 provide the parts outside the CDR3, is DSGVTQTPKHLITATGQRVTLRCSPRSGDLSVYWYQQSLDQGLQFLIQYYNGEERAKGNILERFSAQQFPDLHSELNLSSLELGDSALYFCASRHQARAGELFFGEGSRLTVL.

CDR3 sequence: CATSRDRGNTASPLHF. The CDR3 region has the DNA TGTGCCACCAGCAGAGACAGGGGGAACACGGCTTCACCCCTCCACTTT. The chain recombines TRBV15 with TRBJ1-6; 7 bases are a match to TRBD1. This CDR3 has 16 amino acids. The V gene's germline CDR1 is LNHNV and CDR2 YYDKDF (reference sequence). The J segment lost 9 bases and the V segment lost 0 bases, leaving 8 bases of the junction unmatched.

The chain has TRBV5-1 and TRBJ1-1; 7 bases agree with TRBD1. Trimming at V came to 7 bases and at J to 8 bases, leaving 8 bases not matched to a gene. The CDR3 totals 12 residues. The germline gives CDR1 SGHRS, CDR2 YFSETQ. Here the CDR3 DNA reads TGCGCCAGCGACGATCCGGGACAGGAAGCTTTCTTT. Encoded protein: CASDDPGQEAFF.

V is TRBV7-9 and J is TRBJ2-2; a weak D match, TRBD1 (5 bases). The CDR3 extends over 13 amino acids. Germline-derived CDR1 and CDR2 are SEHNR and FQNEAQ (reference sequence). Trimming removed 5 bases at V and 5 bases at J, with 9 bases between. In DNA form, the CDR3 reads TGTGCCAGCAGCACGCAGGGAACCGGGGAGCTGTTTTTT. Protein sequence: CASSTQGTGELFF.

The chain joins TRBV9 to TRBJ2-3; the match to TRBD2 covers 7 bases. With 4 bases clipped from V and 4 bases from J, the junction kept 9 bases outside the gene matches. CDR1 SGDLS and CDR2 YYNGEE come from the germline V gene. CDR3 size: 15 residues. CDR3 sequence: CASSPREFGPDTQYF. The CDR3 region has the DNA TGTGCCAGCAGCCCGCGGGAGTTTGGCCCAGATACGCAGTATTTT.

This chain uses TRBV24-1 with TRBJ2-3, with D unclear. Deletions cut 2 bases from V and 5 bases from J, with 4 bases between. The germline gives CDR1 KGHDR, CDR2 SFDVKD. This CDR3 has 12 amino acids. DNA of the CDR3: TGTGCCACCAGTGATTACTTAGATACGCAGTATTTT. Translating it yields CATSDYLDTQYF.

The chain combines TRBV6-2 or TRBV6-3 with TRBJ1-5; 8 bases match TRBD1. The V gene end was trimmed by 5 bases and the J gene end by 4 bases; junction bases not matched to a gene: 13. The CDR3 spans 17 residues. The germline V gene encodes CDR1 MNHEY and CDR2 SVGEGT. CDR3 loop: CASSPLRRTGSNQPQHF. The CDR3 DNA follows: TGTGCCAGCAGTCCACTCCGTAGGACAGGGTCAAATCAGCCCCAGCATTTT.

The rearrangement joins TRBV9 to TRBJ2-2, with TRBD2 matching 9 bases. Trimming cost V 0 bases and J 4 bases; bases outside gene matches: 4. This CDR3 has 16 residues. Per germline, CDR1 SGDLS and CDR2 YYNGEE. CDR3 bases: TGTGCCAGCAGCGTAGCTAGCGGGACTTCCACCGGGGAGCTGTTTTTT. As protein: CASSVASGTSTGELFF.